Given below is one T cell receptor beta chain in context. These data belong to a study of blood T cell repertoires in COVID-19. The CDR3 extends over 14 amino acids. Trimming cost V 7 bases and J 9 bases, with 19 bases left between them. CDR1 is GTSNPN and CDR2 is SVGIG in the germline V gene (reference sequence). Original processing notes: How many nucleated cells were present was estimated from reference gene primer amplification. Clones were sequenced by immunoSEQ multiplex PCR, and TCRdb holds only the in-frame ones, with some missing. Clone size and the V and J calls come from that table; the DNA yielded D and trimming. The sample records 210,000 or so clones, roughly 80% being singletons.

Sequences were obtained from PBMCs or T cells enriched from blood (not recorded which). The gene calls are TRBV30 and TRBJ1-6; a possible D gene is TRBD1 (5 bases). The TCR comes from a woman between 50 and 59 years old who had been exposed to COVID-19. CDR3 sequence: CAYNLGSGISPLHF. CDR3 DNA sequence: TGTGCCTACAACCTGGGATCAGGGATTTCACCCCTCCACTTT.